The entry below describes one T cell receptor (beta chain). The antigen it binds to is not known. No quality values exist for individual bases; no much larger clone is one base distant. The cohort consisted of 600 to 700 healthy bone marrow donors. At the time of sampling, every cohort member was nominally healthy, though immune exposures that went unrecorded were likely present. The donor tested CMV seropositive, placing the donor among the roughly 270 seropositive members of the cohort. Each donor provided a peripheral blood sample, and peripheral blood mononuclear cells were used for TCR beta sequencing. Genomic DNA extraction from the blood cell samples was performed with the Qiagen DNeasy Blood Extraction Kit. The receptor library was made with the immunoSEQ multiplex PCR assay. The multiplex PCR relied on a mix of 60 forward primers for TCR Vbeta segments and 13 reverse primers for TCR Jbeta segments. Amplification of the CDR3 region of rearranged TCR beta genes was performed with a multiplex PCR assay on genomic DNA. The Illumina HiSeq System was used to sequence the amplified TCR beta libraries as 87-base-pair reads. Processing in the source paper ran as follows. A later analysis tallied some 79 million unique TCR beta chains across the 610 or so repertoires, and approximately 11 million of those chains were shared by two or more donors. A nearest-neighbor algorithm error-corrected the raw reads and collapsed the reads into unique sequences, merging closely related sequences to remove PCR and sequencing errors. V, D and J gene segments were assigned by aligning CDR3 sequences to IMGT reference sequences. For a sequence to be retained, a match of at least six nucleotides to both a V gene segment and a J gene segment was required. A rearrangement counted as productive if the CDR3 had no stop codons and remained in frame with V and J, and every other rearrangement counted as non-productive. CDR3 was defined by IMGT convention, running from the second conserved V-encoded cysteine to the conserved J-encoded phenylalanine. The earlier analysis of 550 to 650 of the donors excluded any sequence lacking an unambiguous match to a single V gene segment. In an earlier analysis of around 590 of the donors, a V segment was called functional when productive rearrangements were above 56.7%, and segregating when the standard deviation between donors exceeded 5%. To diagnose cytomegalovirus status from the catalog of TCR beta chain sequences, a statistical classification framework was built. A later analysis assigned V and J genes by comparing TCR nucleotide sequences with IMGT/GENE-DB human TR gene sequences. In a later analysis, CDR3 sequences and most-parsimonious VDJ recombination scenarios were assigned using the TCRdist pipeline. In a later analysis, each TCR beta chain was defined by its CDR3 amino acid sequence together with its V-gene family, and reads lacking a unique V-gene family were excluded. A later analysis removed 550 to 700 highly shared, low-generation-probability nucleotide sequences to deal with suspected cross-contamination and a sequencing artifact. In a later analysis, a clonal expansion index for each public chain was calculated from normalized within-repertoire ranks of inferred template counts. In a later analysis, generation probabilities were computed with a VDJ recombination model fitted to out-of-frame rearrangements, and the resulting probabilities were checked against IGoR. In a later analysis, hypergeometric tests were used to score TCR-TCR, TCR-HLA and TCR-CMV co-occurrence, with a repertoire-size bias correction applied to TCR pairs. To estimate false discovery rates, a later analysis permuted the HLA or CMV assignments 20 times. In a later analysis, co-occurring TCRs were grouped with DBSCAN, and TCRdist sequence similarity was added when clustering was performed within HLA-allele-positive subsets. For co-occurrence clustering, repertoires with fewer than 30,000 or more than 120,000 public chains were excluded, along with roughly 5 repertoires with anomalous nucleotide sharing. The source is immuneACCESS, and TCRdb retained only in-frame sequences with V and J called. Part of the clones is not carried over; for the studies checked, unresolved V genes explain less than half of this, and the remainder is unexplained. Clone size and V and J calls were adopted from that table, with D and trimming inferred from the DNA. This sample gives roughly 190,000 clones in total; roughly four fifths of them show up just once. 2% to 2.5% of the sample rests with the top ten.

Relative to germline, V is 4 bases shorter and J is 0 bases shorter, with 11 bases between their ends. The CDR3, from cysteine to phenylalanine, totals 15 residues. Here the CDR3 DNA is all that survives: 45 bases in frame from base 1. CDR1 and CDR2 are read off the germline V gene as SGDLS and YYNGEE. This record comes from a study of cytomegalovirus exposure and HLA in healthy donors (dated by TCRdb to about 2017). Background on the whole study: An earlier analysis of more than 550 of the donors reported approximately 260 Gb of sequence data and about 120 million unique TCR beta sequences obtained from 180 million or so T cells. The study was designed to test whether signatures of past pathogen exposure could be identified by cataloging public T cell receptors. A few DR-DQ haplotypes were treated as single units for association and clustering because of strong linkage in the cohort. To study patterns of TCR occurrence, a later analysis re-analyzed previously published TCR beta repertoires from around 660 donors and added high-resolution HLA genotyping. In addition to the first cohort of several hundred subjects, a separate validation cohort of 120 different subjects was used. Both class I and class II loci were covered by HLA typing, at four-digit resolution. The genetic ancestry cluster associated with self-reported Caucasian donors included over 80% of the approximately 400 genotyped donors. To decide whether each TCR beta V gene segment behaved as functional or pseudogenic, an earlier analysis of approximately 620 of the donors relied on high-throughput TCR beta sequencing. On average, roughly 250,000 unique TCR beta nucleotide sequences were sequenced per donor among 398 genotyped donors of the cohort, with roughly 18% of those sequences being non-productive. The study combined high-throughput TCR immunosequencing, statistical association of individual TCRs with disease status, and machine learning to predict cytomegalovirus infection status. Genome-wide SNP genotypes for about 55% of the roughly 670 donors were used in a later genetic analysis, which treated that subset as a discovery cohort. An early release covering about 600 HLA-typed donors comprised roughly 300 gigabases of sequencing data and around 80 million unique TCR sequences. Donor age, sex, ethnicity and CMV serostatus were compiled together with the repertoire data. In the later analysis, no new phenotypic data were used to find candidate immune exposures; instead, reliance was placed on TCR beta sequences and their occurrence across donors. Typing coverage differed by locus: A, B, C, DRB1 and DQB1 were typed in roughly 620-640 donors, DQA1 in around 500, DPA1 in 600 to 610, and DPB1 in 472. Using immunosequencing, the study profiled T cell repertoires from 640 or so subjects and related those repertoires to cytomegalovirus serostatus. All discovery cohort repertoires had been generated using a single sequencing platform.

Study-wide conclusions, independent of this receptor: A few of the identified cytomegalovirus-associated TCR beta chains were confirmed in vitro to be specific for cytomegalovirus antigens. CMV serostatus was the only immune exposure information available for the cohort. The cohort was sequenced for TCR beta chains only, and without alpha or paired-chain data the features that could be detected were limited. A further reported finding was that TCR beta sequences accurately predicted the HLA-A and HLA-B alleles for most subjects in the first cohort. Broadly in line with IMGT annotations, most TCR beta V segments showed up in productive rearrangements about 90% or about 30% of the time in an earlier analysis of some 590 of the donors. The sequencing pipeline was judged likely to have produced a cluster of highly shared sequence variants as a technical artifact. V-gene and J-gene trimming of TCR beta chains was associated with a missense DCLRE1C variant in a later genetic analysis, and the association was replicated in an independent cohort. The study listed 150 to 200 TCR beta chains as associated with cytomegalovirus. Most TCR sequences were observed very rarely across donors, whereas some public TCRs were present in many individuals. Roughly uniform sequencing depth across donors was assumed in presence/absence analyses, although this assumption may not hold. Because counts were too low, about 15 rarely observed V segments, including chromosome 9 orphons, were left out of the earlier analysis of a few hundred of the donors. In a later analysis, most CMV-associated TCR beta chains were found to appear HLA-restricted, with HLA associations seemingly driven largely by CMV exposure. It was suggested by the authors that the approach could potentially be generalized to other disease states and immunological phenotypes. A later analysis associated 17,000 or so TCR beta sequences with specific HLA alleles at a false discovery rate of 0.05. Strong co-occurrence of HLA alleles, especially DR and DQ, made assigning TCR associations to individual alleles difficult. The classifier was reported to diagnose cytomegalovirus status with high specificity and sensitivity in both the original cohort and the validation cohort. According to a later analysis, parvovirus B19, influenza, CMV and Epstein-Barr virus appeared linked to several top co-occurrence clusters. Because some donors lacked HLA typing at each locus, the association tests relied only on the typed subset. A later genetic analysis reported fewer N-insertions in productive TCRs among donors in an Asian-associated ancestry cluster than the roughly 620-donor mean. Correlated functional status among segregating V segments might reflect linkage disequilibrium, but an unknown experimental factor could not be ruled out. The 87-base-pair reads could not distinguish some IMGT-functional V segments, including TRBV6-2 and TRBV6-3, so those segments were excluded. In a later analysis, HLA-associated TCR beta chains were found to be more clonally expanded and to have lower generation probabilities than equally common non-associated chains. According to a later analysis, TCR association rates differed among HLA loci, with DRB1 alleles showing the most associated TCRs and HLA-C alleles showing the fewest.

The sequence joins TRBV9 to TRBJ1-5; possibly the D gene is TRBD1, per 5 matching bases. Sequences were obtained from PBMCs. This TCR came from a woman younger than 45 in good health and CMV-seropositive. At the DNA level, the sequence is TGTGCCAGCAGCCCCTCCGGGGGTAGCAATCAGCCCCAGCATTTT. Its coded protein is CASSPSGGSNQPQHF.